Below, 12 T cell receptor beta chains from the same sample are listed, as sequenced in a study of blood T cells in healthy people across ages. The authors ran a second PCR of roughly 7 to 11 cycles using a sample-barcoded 5' primer and a J-beta primer mix. TCRdb itself ran the 5' RACE reads through MiXCR, one entry per CDR3 protein. The sample has 1.2 million to 1.5 million distinct CDR3 sequences; 42% are singletons. The sample comprised blood. These receptors originate from a woman in her late teens or twenties in good health.

V is TRBV6-6 and J is TRBJ2-3; 9 bases line up with TRBD2. The CDR3 extends over 16 amino acids. Germline assignment: CDR1 MNHNY and CDR2 SVGAGI (reference sequence). Germline trimming cut 1 base from V and 5 bases from J; bases unmatched to any gene: 7. This CDR3 is CASSYLGGRAEDTQYF. The CDR3 DNA is TGTGCCAGCAGTTACTTAGGCGGGAGGGCCGAAGATACGCAGTATTTT.

The V gene is TRBV20-1, the J gene TRBJ2-7; D unresolved. This CDR3 region has 14 residues. Germline V lookup: CDR1 DFQATT, CDR2 SNEGSKA (reference sequence). The V and J ends lost 3 bases and 7 bases respectively, with 19 bases between them. In DNA form, the CDR3 reads TGCAGTGCTAGGACTGAGAGCTCCTACAATGAGCAGTACTTC. This codes for CSARTESSYNEQYF.

This chain links TRBV6-5 with TRBJ2-5; 9 bases map to TRBD2. After removal of 0 bases from V and 11 bases from J, the junction contained 10 bases not matched to a gene. Germline values: CDR1 MNHEY, CDR2 SVGAGI. CDR3 length: 15 residues. The chain's CDR3 is CASSYSGRGGNEQYF. Here the CDR3 DNA reads TGTGCCAGCAGTTACTCTGGGCGGGGGGGCAATGAGCAGTACTTC.

This rearrangement joins TRBV12-3 or TRBV12-4 to TRBJ2-3, with no clear D. The CDR3 is 14 residues long. Trimming cost V 6 bases and J 1 base, with 11 bases left between them. CDR3 residues: CASSPRMGTDTQYF. The CDR3 DNA follows: TGTGCCAGCAGCCCCAGAATGGGCACAGATACGCAGTATTTT.

This clonotype appeared a few times. At one of its ends the junction is not consistent with the germline gene, which may arise from a read error. The chain recombines TRBV5-1 with TRBJ1-5; 7 bases map to TRBD1. The V gene's germline CDR1 is SGHRS and CDR2 YFSETQ. CDR3 length: 14 amino acids. CDR3 residues: CVSSPDRAGQPQHF. The CDR3 DNA is TGCGTCAGCAGCCCAGACAGGGCGGGTCAGCCCCAGCATTTT. Complete variable domain (other parts from reference TRBV5-1 and TRBJ1-5): KAGVTQTPRYLIKTRGQQVTLSCSPISGHRSVSWYQQTPGQGLQFLFEYFSETQRNKGNFPGRFSGRQFSNSRSEMNVSTLELGDSALYLCVSSPDRAGQPQHFGDGTRLSIL.

CDR3 DNA sequence: TGTGCCAGCAGTTCCCGGGGGGGGGCGGCTTTCTTT. Protein sequence: CASSSRGGAAFF. The chain recombines TRBV28 with TRBJ1-1, with D tentatively TRBD1 (6 bases). Germline lookup yields CDR1 MDHEN and CDR2 SYDVKM. There are 12 residues in the CDR3. V was trimmed by 4 bases and J by 11 bases, leaving 14 bases between them. Looking up the rest from reference TRBV28 and TRBJ1-1 gives the full variable domain: DVKVTQSSRYLVKRTGEKVFLECVQDMDHENMFWYRQDPGLGLRLIYFSYDVKMKEKGDIPEGYSVSREKKERFSLILESASTNQTSMYLCASSSRGGAAFFGQGTRLTVV.

The V call is TRBV25-1, the J call TRBJ2-3; a possible D gene is TRBD1 (6 bases). V was pared by 3 bases and J by 5 bases, with 15 bases between. CDR1 is MGHDK, CDR2 SYGVNS, per germline. The CDR3 contains 15 residues. The CDR3 sequence: CASSEPFSRGDTQYF. CDR3 DNA sequence: TGTGCCAGCAGTGAGCCCTTTTCCAGGGGAGATACGCAGTATTTT.

This rearrangement joins TRBV7-8 to TRBJ2-1; the match to TRBD2 covers 8 bases. This CDR3 contains 15 residues. V was pared by 5 bases and J by 4 bases, with 7 bases of the junction left unmatched. The V gene's germline CDR1 is SGHVS and CDR2 FQNEAQ. CDR3: CASSTAGLVYNEQFF. The CDR3, as DNA: TGTGCCAGCAGCACGGCGGGACTAGTTTACAATGAGCAGTTCTTC.

This chain connects TRBV5-1 to TRBJ2-2; D is possibly TRBD1 (6 bases). The germline V gene has CDR1 SGHRS and CDR2 YFSETQ. Trimming pared 4 bases from V and 5 bases from J, leaving 18 bases between. The CDR3 sequence is 16 residues long. This CDR3 reads CASSGDWGPRTGELFF. CDR3 bases: TGCGCCAGCAGCGGGGATTGGGGGCCCCGGACCGGGGAGCTGTTTTTT.

The chain joins TRBV27 to TRBJ2-2; D is ambiguous. CDR1 MNHEY and CDR2 SMNVEV come from the germline V gene (reference sequence). The CDR3 contains 12 residues. Trimming shortened V by 5 bases and J by 9 bases, and 10 bases separated the two germline ends. The CDR3 protein is CASSRTKWELFF. In DNA form, the CDR3 reads TGTGCCAGCAGTCGCACTAAGTGGGAGCTGTTTTTT.

V usage is TRBV10-3 and J usage is TRBJ2-1; TRBD2 matches at 9 bases. V shed 6 bases and J 3 bases; nucleotides not matched to a gene: 6. Per germline, CDR1 ENHRY and CDR2 SYGVKD. The CDR3 totals 15 residues. The CDR3 sequence is CAISRLAGVYNEQFF. CDR3 sequence (DNA): TGTGCCATCAGCCGGTTAGCGGGAGTCTACAATGAGCAGTTCTTC.

This clonotype turned up a few times. V is TRBV7-9 and J is TRBJ2-1; 15 bases align to TRBD2. The germline V gene has CDR1 SEHNR and CDR2 FQNEAQ (reference sequence). CDR3 length equals 16 residues. V dropped 2 bases and J dropped 7; count of bases not matched to a gene: 3. CDR3 region: CASSLSGTSGRNEQFF. As DNA, the CDR3 is TGTGCCAGCAGCTTATCCGGGACTAGCGGGAGGAATGAGCAGTTCTTC.